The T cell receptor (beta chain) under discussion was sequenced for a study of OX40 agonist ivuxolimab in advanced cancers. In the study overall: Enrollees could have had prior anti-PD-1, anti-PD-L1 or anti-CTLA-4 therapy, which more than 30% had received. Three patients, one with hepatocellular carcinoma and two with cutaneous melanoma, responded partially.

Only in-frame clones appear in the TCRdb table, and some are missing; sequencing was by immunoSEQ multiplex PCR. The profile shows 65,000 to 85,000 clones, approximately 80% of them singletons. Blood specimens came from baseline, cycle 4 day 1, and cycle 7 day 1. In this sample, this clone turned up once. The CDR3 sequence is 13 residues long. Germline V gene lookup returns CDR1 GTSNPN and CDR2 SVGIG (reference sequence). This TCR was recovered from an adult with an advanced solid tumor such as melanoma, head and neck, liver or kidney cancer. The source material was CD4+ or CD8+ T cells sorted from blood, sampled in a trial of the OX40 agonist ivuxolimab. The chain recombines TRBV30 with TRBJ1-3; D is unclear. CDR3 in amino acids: CASDVISGNTIYF. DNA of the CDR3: TGTGCATCCGACGTTATCTCTGGAAACACCATATATTTT. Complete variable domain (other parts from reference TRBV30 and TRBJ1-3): SQTIHQWPATLVQPVGSPLSLECTVEGTSNPNLYWYRQAAGRGLQLLFYSVGIGQISSEVPQNLSASRPQDRQFILSSKKLLLSDSGFYLCASDVISGNTIYFGEGSWLTVV.